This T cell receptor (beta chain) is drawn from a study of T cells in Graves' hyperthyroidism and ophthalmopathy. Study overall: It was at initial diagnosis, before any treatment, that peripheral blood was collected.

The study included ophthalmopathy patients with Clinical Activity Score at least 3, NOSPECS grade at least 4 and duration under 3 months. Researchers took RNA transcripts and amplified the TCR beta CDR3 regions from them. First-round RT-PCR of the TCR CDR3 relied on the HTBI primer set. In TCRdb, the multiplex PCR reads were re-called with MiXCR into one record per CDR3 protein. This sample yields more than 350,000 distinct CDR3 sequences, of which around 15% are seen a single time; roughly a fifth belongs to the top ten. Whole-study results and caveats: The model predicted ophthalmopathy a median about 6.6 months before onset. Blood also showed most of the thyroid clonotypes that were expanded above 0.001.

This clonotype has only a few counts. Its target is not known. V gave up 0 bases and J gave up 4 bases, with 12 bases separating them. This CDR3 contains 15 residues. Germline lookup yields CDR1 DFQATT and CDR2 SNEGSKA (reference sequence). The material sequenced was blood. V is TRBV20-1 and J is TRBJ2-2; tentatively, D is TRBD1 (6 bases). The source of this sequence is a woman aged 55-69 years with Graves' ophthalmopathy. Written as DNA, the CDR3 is TGCAGTGCTAGAGAGAGGCAGGGGACCACCGGGGAGCTGTTTTTT. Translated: CSARERQGTTGELFF.